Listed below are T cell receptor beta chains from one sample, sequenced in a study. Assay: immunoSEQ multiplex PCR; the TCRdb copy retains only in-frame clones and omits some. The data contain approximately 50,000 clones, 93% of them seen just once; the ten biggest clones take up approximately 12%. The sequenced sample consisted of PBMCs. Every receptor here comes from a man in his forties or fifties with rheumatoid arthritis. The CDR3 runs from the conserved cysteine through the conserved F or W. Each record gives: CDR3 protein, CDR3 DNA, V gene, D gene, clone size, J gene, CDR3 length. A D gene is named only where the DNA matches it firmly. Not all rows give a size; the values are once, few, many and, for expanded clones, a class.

CASSPTLSGNTIYF | TGTGCCAGCAGCCCGACACTCTCTGGAAACACCATATATTTT | TRBV28 | . | . | TRBJ1-3 | 14
CASSRGQGYEQYF | TGTGCCAGCAGCCGCGGACAGGGCTACGAGCAGTACTTC | TRBV25-1 | TRBD1 | once | TRBJ2-7 | 13
CASSPGAEGAYEQYF | TGTGCCAGCAGCCCAGGAGCGGAGGGGGCCTACGAGCAGTACTTC | TRBV7-2 | . | . | TRBJ2-7 | 15
CASSQASGFSYNEQFF | TGTGCCAGCAGCCAAGCTAGCGGGTTCTCCTACAATGAGCAGTTCTTC | TRBV4-2 | TRBD2 | . | TRBJ2-1 | 16
CASSSENYGYTF | TGTGCCAGCAGCTCAGAGAACTATGGCTACACCTTC | TRBV7-9 | . | . | TRBJ1-2 | 12
CASSPRPWVGKLFF | TGTGCCAGCAGCCCCAGGCCCTGGGTGGGAAAACTGTTTTTT | TRBV6-5 | . | . | TRBJ1-4 | 14
CASTRQRYEQYF | TGTGCCAGCACTAGACAACGCTACGAGCAGTACTTC | TRBV6-6 | . | once | TRBJ2-7 | 12
CASSSRQGGLTEAFF | TGTGCCAGCAGCTCACGACAGGGAGGTTTGACTGAAGCTTTCTTT | TRBV9 | TRBD1 | . | TRBJ1-1 | 15
CASSLNRLAGFYEQYF | TGTGCCAGCAGCCTGAACCGACTAGCGGGGTTCTACGAGCAGTACTTC | TRBV7-2 | TRBD2 | . | TRBJ2-7 | 16
CASSRGSSTDTQYF | TGTGCCAGCTCCCGGGGCTCTAGCACAGATACGCAGTATTTT | TRBV18 | . | . | TRBJ2-3 | 14
CASSPGSTGGYNEQFF | TGTGCCAGCAGCCCCGGGAGCACAGGGGGCTACAATGAGCAGTTCTTC | TRBV11-2 | TRBD1 | . | TRBJ2-1 | 16
CASSLSIDMNTEAFF | TGTGCCAGCTCACTTTCCATCGACATGAACACTGAAGCTTTCTTT | TRBV18 | . | . | TRBJ1-1 | 15
CASRADRYSGNTIYF | TGTGCCAGCAGAGCGGACAGGTACTCTGGAAACACCATATATTTT | TRBV6-5 | TRBD1 | . | TRBJ1-3 | 15
CASSSSYEQYF | TGTGCCAGCAGTTCCTCCTACGAGCAGTACTTC | TRBV27 | . | . | TRBJ2-7 | 11
CASSLAGTPGREQYF | TGTGCCAGCAGCTTAGCCGGGACACCGGGAAGGGAGCAGTACTTC | TRBV7-3 | . | . | TRBJ2-7 | 15
CASSQVGSGLGQPQHF | TGTGCCAGCAGCCAAGTTGGTTCAGGGCTGGGACAGCCCCAGCATTTT | TRBV4-2 | . | . | TRBJ1-5 | 16
CASSIEAGFSYEQYF | TGTGCCAGTAGTATTGAAGCGGGGTTTTCCTACGAGCAGTACTTC | TRBV19 | TRBD2 | . | TRBJ2-7 | 15
CASSQGPGKNIQYF | TGCGCCAGCAGCCAAGGTCCGGGGAAAAACATTCAGTACTTC | TRBV4-3 | . | . | TRBJ2-4 | 14
CASRDNPYNEQFF | TGTGCCAGCAGGGACAATCCCTACAATGAGCAGTTCTTC | TRBV28 | . | . | TRBJ2-1 | 13
CASSLTSGEGGYTF | TGCGCCAGCAGCTTGACATCCGGGGAAGGAGGCTACACCTTC | TRBV5-1 | . | . | TRBJ1-2 | 14
CASSQTGQPQHF | TGTGCCAGCAGTCAGACCGGCCAGCCCCAGCATTTT | TRBV6-5 | . | . | TRBJ1-5 | 12
CASSQLWGTEAFF | TGTGCCAGCAGCCAACTATGGGGCACTGAAGCTTTCTTT | TRBV3-1/TRBV3-2 | . | . | TRBJ1-1 | 13
CASSLTFPSGANVLTF | TGTGCCAGCAGCTTAACCTTCCCTTCTGGGGCCAACGTCCTGACTTTC | TRBV7-3 | . | . | TRBJ2-6 | 16
CASSIGGRSTDTQYF | TGTGCCAGTAGTATAGGAGGGAGAAGCACAGATACGCAGTATTTT | TRBV19 | . | . | TRBJ2-3 | 15
CASRQGSLRNQPQHF | TGTGCCAGCAGACAGGGGAGCCTTCGCAATCAGCCCCAGCATTTT | TRBV6-5 | TRBD1 | . | TRBJ1-5 | 15
CASSKGPITGTSNYGYTF | TGTGCCAGCAGCAAAGGGCCCATAACAGGAACGTCTAACTATGGCTACACCTTC | TRBV21-1 | . | once | TRBJ1-2 | 18
CASSLVRGRVYSTKNTEAFF | TGTGCCAGCAGCTTAGTGAGGGGTAGGGTTTACTCGACCAAAAACACTGAAGCTTTCTTT | TRBV7-8 | . | . | TRBJ1-1 | 20
CASSLGQGITEAFF | TGTGCCAGCTCATTAGGACAGGGAATCACTGAAGCTTTCTTT | TRBV2 | TRBD1 | . | TRBJ1-1 | 14
CASSVRTGGVTF | TGTGCCAGCAGCGTCCGGACAGGAGGTGTGACCTTC | TRBV5-6 | TRBD1 | . | TRBJ1-2 | 12
CASSAGTGNYEKLFF | TGTGCCAGCAGCGCTGGGACAGGGAATTATGAAAAACTGTTTTTT | TRBV11-2 | TRBD1 | . | TRBJ1-4 | 15
CASSEGQGFGELFF | TGTGCCAGCAGCGAGGGACAGGGGTTCGGGGAGCTGTTTTTT | TRBV9 | TRBD1 | . | TRBJ2-2 | 14
CASSPDGGRPQHF | TGTGCCAGCTCTCCTGACGGGGGACGGCCCCAGCATTTT | TRBV18 | . | . | TRBJ1-5 | 13
CASTAQGRTYEQYF | TGTGCCAGCACCGCACAGGGGAGAACCTACGAGCAGTACTTC | TRBV28 | TRBD1 | . | TRBJ2-7 | 14
CASSLNYGVAQAGYTF | TGTGCCAGCAGTTTAAATTACGGGGTTGCCCAGGCTGGCTACACCTTC | TRBV27 | . | . | TRBJ1-2 | 16
CASSPGALNTEAFF | TGTGCCAGCAGCCCAGGTGCCCTGAACACTGAAGCTTTCTTT | TRBV7-3 | . | . | TRBJ1-1 | 14
CASSQVGETGYEKLFF | TGTGCCAGCAGCCAAGTAGGGGAGACAGGATATGAAAAACTGTTTTTT | TRBV3-1/TRBV3-2 | . | . | TRBJ1-4 | 16
CASSTGTSGRTDTQYF | TGTGCCAGCAGCACCGGAACTAGCGGTCGCACAGATACGCAGTATTTT | TRBV7-2 | TRBD2 | . | TRBJ2-3 | 16
CASSLGLAGMGYEQYF | TGCGCCAGCAGCTTGGGACTAGCGGGGATGGGGTACGAGCAGTACTTC | TRBV5-1 | TRBD2 | . | TRBJ2-7 | 16
CASGLGGSYEKLFF | TGTGCTAGTGGTTTGGGAGGAAGCTATGAAAAACTGTTTTTT | TRBV12-5 | . | . | TRBJ1-4 | 14
CASSPGTVTYNEQFF | TGTGCCAGCAGCCCCGGGACTGTGACCTACAATGAGCAGTTCTTC | TRBV13 | . | . | TRBJ2-1 | 15
CASSLSQGASGELFF | TGTGCCAGCAGTTTAAGTCAGGGGGCAAGCGGGGAGCTGTTTTTT | TRBV27 | TRBD1 | . | TRBJ2-2 | 15
CASSSGASPLHF | TGTGCCAGCAGTTCTGGGGCTTCACCCCTCCACTTT | TRBV12-3/TRBV12-4 | . | once | TRBJ1-6 | 12
CASSLTGQGYNSPLHF | TGTGCCAGCAGCCTCACGGGACAGGGCTATAATTCACCCCTCCACTTT | TRBV11-1 | TRBD1 | . | TRBJ1-6 | 16
CASSHEPGTSGQDTQYF | TGTGCCAGCAGCCACGAGCCGGGGACGAGCGGGCAGGATACGCAGTATTTT | TRBV4-2 | . | . | TRBJ2-3 | 17
CASRQNTEAFF | TGTGCCAGCAGACAGAACACTGAAGCTTTCTTT | TRBV12-3/TRBV12-4 | . | . | TRBJ1-1 | 11
CASSQGANINYGYTF | TGTGCCAGCAGCCAGGGGGCCAATATTAACTATGGCTACACCTTC | TRBV27 | TRBD1 | . | TRBJ1-2 | 15
CASSLQEGTEAFF | TGTGCCAGCTCACTACAGGAGGGGACTGAAGCTTTCTTT | TRBV18 | . | . | TRBJ1-1 | 13
CASSRARDYGYTF | TGTGCCAGCAGCAGGGCACGGGACTATGGCTACACCTTC | TRBV6-5 | . | . | TRBJ1-2 | 13
CASSYLQGTDTQYF | TGTGCCAGCAGTTACTTACAGGGCACAGATACGCAGTATTTT | TRBV6-6 | . | . | TRBJ2-3 | 14
CASSDGKETQYF | TGTGCCAGTTCGGACGGAAAAGAGACCCAGTACTTC | TRBV19 | . | . | TRBJ2-5 | 12
CASSYRRDSYNEQFF | TGTGCCAGCAGTTATCGGCGGGACTCCTACAATGAGCAGTTCTTC | TRBV6-6 | . | . | TRBJ2-1 | 15
CASKFGTSTDTQYF | TGTGCCAGCAAATTCGGGACTAGCACAGATACGCAGTATTTT | TRBV2 | . | . | TRBJ2-3 | 14
CASSPGTSGAWGQFF | TGTGCCAGCAGCCCCGGGACTAGCGGGGCTTGGGGGCAGTTCTTC | TRBV7-3 | TRBD2 | . | TRBJ2-1 | 15
CASSYGATGELFF | TGTGCCAGCAGTTACGGGGCTACCGGGGAGCTGTTTTTT | TRBV6-5 | . | few | TRBJ2-2 | 13